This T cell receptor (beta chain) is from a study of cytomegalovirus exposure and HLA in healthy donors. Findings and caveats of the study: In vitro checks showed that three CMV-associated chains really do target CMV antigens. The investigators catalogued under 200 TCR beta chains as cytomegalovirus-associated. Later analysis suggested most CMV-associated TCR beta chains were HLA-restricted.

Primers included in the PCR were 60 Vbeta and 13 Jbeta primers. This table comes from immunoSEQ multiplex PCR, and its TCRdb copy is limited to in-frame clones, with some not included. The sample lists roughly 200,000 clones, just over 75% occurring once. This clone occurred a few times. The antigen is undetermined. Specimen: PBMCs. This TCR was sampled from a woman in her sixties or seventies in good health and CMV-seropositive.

The CDR3 reads CACGGILGDGYTF. In DNA form, the CDR3 reads TGTGCCTGCGGCGGGATCCTTGGGGATGGCTACACCTTC. The chain couples TRBV10-3 to TRBJ1-2; unclear D gene. CDR1 and CDR2 (germline): ENHRY, SYGVKD. V was trimmed by 11 bases and J by 6 bases, leaving 19 bases between them. The CDR3 is made up of 13 amino acids.